This T cell receptor beta chain was obtained from a study of T-cell reconstitution after alpha-beta-depleted transplantation in children. For TCRbeta, the library was prepared with unique molecular identifiers. TCRdb independently ran MiXCR on the PCR reads; one entry per CDR3 protein. The profile shows some 460,000 distinct CDR3 sequences, under 20% of them singletons. CDR1 is DFQATT and CDR2 is SNEGSKA in the germline V gene (reference sequence). The CDR3 totals 15 residues. The J segment lost 2 bases and the V segment lost 4 bases, leaving 9 bases of the junction unmatched. Study-wide points: Surviving recipient T cells and thymic progenitors underlay high day-60 TCRbeta diversity in some patients. T-cell counts and diversity were attributed mostly to newly produced T cells one year after transplant. After transplant, at about two months, alpha-beta T cells were reportedly derived from several hundred expanded graft clones.

A few counts support this clonotype. Its antigen is currently unknown. The sample was PBMCs, mostly from graft donor cells, taken 360 days after TCRalphabeta/CD19-depleted stem cell transplant. The sequence derives from a boy in the first two years of life who had a stem cell transplant for Wiskott-Aldrich syndrome, so the T cells may come from the graft donor. The genes are TRBV20-1 and TRBJ2-3, with TRBD2 matching over 7 bases. CDR3 sequence: CSANPGLRDTDTQYF. For the CDR3, the DNA is TGCAGTGCTAACCCGGGACTAAGGGACACAGATACGCAGTATTTT.